Below, 3 T cell receptor beta chains from the same sample are listed, as sequenced in a study of metastatic and nonmetastatic thyroid tumors. From the PCR reads, TCRdb re-called clones with MiXCR. The sample lists 40,000 or so clones, more than 15% seen once, with around 17% in the top ten. Every patient underwent thyroid surgery untreated. The sequencing input was blood. The receptors were gathered from a female donor with papillary thyroid cancer or a benign thyroid nodule (not recorded which). Some clones in this sample may be carry-over from other donors' samples.

This clone is a singleton in its sample. The chain recombines TRBV3-1 with TRBJ2-2; D not resolved. V lost 1 base to trimming and J lost 8 bases, with 5 bases between them. The CDR3 loop spans 12 amino acids. CDR1 is LGHDT and CDR2 is YNNKEL in the germline V gene (reference sequence). This chain's CDR3 is CASSQGRGELFF. In nucleotides, the CDR3 is TGTGCCAGCAGCCAAGGACGAGGGGAGCTGTTTTTT.

This clone came up many times. The genes are TRBV3-1 and TRBJ2-5, with D uncertain. This CDR3 region has 13 residues. Germline CDR1 and CDR2: LGHDT and YNNKEL (reference sequence). V was pared by 4 bases and J by 5 bases, with 11 bases between. CDR3 nucleotide sequence: TGTGCCAGCAGCCCCGCGGAAAGGGAGACCCAGTACTTC. Protein product: CASSPAERETQYF.

About this clone itself: Sequence at one end of the junction differs from germline and may be a read error. The J gene is TRBJ2-2, the V gene TRBV4-3, with 9 nucleotides matching TRBD1. Germline CDR1 LGHNA, CDR2 YSLEER. The CDR3 length is 14 residues. The CDR3 bases are TGCGCCAGCGTGTACAGGGGGCGCACCTGGGAGCTGTTTTTT. Translation: CASVYRGRTWELFF.